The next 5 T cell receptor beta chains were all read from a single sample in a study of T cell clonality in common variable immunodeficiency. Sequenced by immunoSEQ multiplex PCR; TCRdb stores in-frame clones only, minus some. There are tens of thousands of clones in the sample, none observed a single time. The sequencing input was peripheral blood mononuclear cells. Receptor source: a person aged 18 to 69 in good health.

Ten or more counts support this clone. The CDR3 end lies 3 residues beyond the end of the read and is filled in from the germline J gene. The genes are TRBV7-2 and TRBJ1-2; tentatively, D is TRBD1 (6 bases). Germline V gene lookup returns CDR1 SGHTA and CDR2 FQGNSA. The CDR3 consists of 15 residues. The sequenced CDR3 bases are TGTGCCAGCAGCAGAGAGAGGACGCAGGGGCAAGGC. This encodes CASSRERTQGQG. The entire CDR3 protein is CASSRERTQGQGYTF.

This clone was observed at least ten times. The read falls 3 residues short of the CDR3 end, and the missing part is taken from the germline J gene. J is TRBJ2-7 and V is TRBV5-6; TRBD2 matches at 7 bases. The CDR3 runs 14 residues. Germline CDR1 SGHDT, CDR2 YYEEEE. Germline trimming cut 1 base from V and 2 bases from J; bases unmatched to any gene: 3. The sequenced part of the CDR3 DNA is TGTGCCAGCAGCTTGAGCGGGACTACCTACGAG. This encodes CASSLSGTTYE. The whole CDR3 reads CASSLSGTTYEQYF.

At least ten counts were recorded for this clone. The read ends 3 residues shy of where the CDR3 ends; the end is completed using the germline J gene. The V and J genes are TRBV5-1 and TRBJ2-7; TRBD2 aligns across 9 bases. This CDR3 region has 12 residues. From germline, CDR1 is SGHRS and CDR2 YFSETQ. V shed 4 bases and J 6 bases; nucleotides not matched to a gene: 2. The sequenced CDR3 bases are TGCGCCAGCAGCACAGCGGGAGGCGAG. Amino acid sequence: CASSTAGGE. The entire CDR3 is CASSTAGGEQYF.

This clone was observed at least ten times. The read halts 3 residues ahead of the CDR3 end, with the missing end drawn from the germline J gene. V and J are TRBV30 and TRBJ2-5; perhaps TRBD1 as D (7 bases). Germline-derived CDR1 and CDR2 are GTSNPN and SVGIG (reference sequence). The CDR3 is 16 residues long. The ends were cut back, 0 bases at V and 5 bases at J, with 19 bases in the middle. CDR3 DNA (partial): TGTGCCTGGAGTGTACTCCGGGACAGAGGGGGGGAGACC. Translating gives CAWSVLRDRGGET. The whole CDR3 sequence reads CAWSVLRDRGGETQYF.

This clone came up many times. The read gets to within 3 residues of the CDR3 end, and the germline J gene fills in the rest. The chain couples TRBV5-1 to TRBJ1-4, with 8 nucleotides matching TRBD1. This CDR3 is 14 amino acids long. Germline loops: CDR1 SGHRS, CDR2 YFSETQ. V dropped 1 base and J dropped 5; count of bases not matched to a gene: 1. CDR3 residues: CASSLNRGNEKLFF. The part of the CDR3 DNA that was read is TGCGCCAGCAGCTTGAACAGGGGGAATGAAAAA.